What follows are 30 T cell receptor beta chains derived from one specimen sequenced in a study of shared clonotypes between healthy human individuals. TCRdb keeps only in-frame clones here, not all; method: immunoSEQ multiplex PCR. The sample yields some 660,000 clones, approximately 73% seen once. The sequencing input was memory CD4+ T cells sorted from blood. Stated subset: CD45RA-negative fraction. The source is a young woman in good health.

The chain has TRBV27 and TRBJ2-7; TRBD1 aligns across 11 bases. The CDR3 loop spans 14 amino acids. Trimming removed 5 bases from V and 4 bases from J; junction bases left unmatched: 4. The germline CDR1 and CDR2 sequences are MNHEY and SMNVEV (reference sequence). The DNA for the CDR3 is TGTGCCAGCAGTCCCCGGGACAGGGGGTACGAGCAGTACTTC. As protein: CASSPRDRGYEQYF.

The CDR3 protein is CASSRLNTGELFF. The CDR3 nucleotides read TGTGCCAGCAGTCGGTTAAACACCGGGGAGCTGTTTTTT. This sequence joins TRBV27 and TRBJ2-2; D gene uncertain. V dropped 5 bases and J dropped 2 bases, with 6 bases sitting between them. CDR3 length equals 13 residues. From germline, CDR1 is MNHEY and CDR2 SMNVEV (reference sequence).

V and J are TRBV2 and TRBJ2-1; 9 bases match TRBD1. Trimming took 5 bases from V and 4 from J; bases not matched to a gene: 6. This CDR3 has 15 residues. Germline V gene lookup returns CDR1 SNHLY and CDR2 FYNNEI. CDR3 sequence (DNA): TGTGCCAGCAGTATGGACAGGGGCCGATACAATGAGCAGTTCTTC. The encoded protein is CASSMDRGRYNEQFF.

The chain employs TRBV7-3 and TRBJ2-3; D is undetermined. Germline-derived CDR1 and CDR2 are SGHTA and FQGTGA. Trimming cost V 5 bases and J 2 bases, with 11 bases left between them. The CDR3 consists of 14 residues. Here the CDR3 DNA reads TGTGCCAGCAGCCTCCTTGGGGACACAGATACGCAGTATTTT. Translated, it gives CASSLLGDTDTQYF.

The CDR3 here is CASSPSGKSSYEQYF. CDR3 in DNA: TGTGCCAGCAGCCCAAGCGGTAAGAGCTCCTACGAGCAGTACTTC. V and J are TRBV7-3 and TRBJ2-7; perhaps TRBD2 as D (5 bases). CDR1 and CDR2 from the germline V gene are SGHTA and FQGTGA. V lost 5 bases and J lost 0, with 14 bases in between. CDR3 size: 15 residues.

V is TRBV6-5 and J is TRBJ1-5; D not resolved. CDR1 is MNHEY and CDR2 is SVGAGI in the germline V gene. V was cut by 6 bases and J by 2 bases, with 8 bases left in between. This CDR3 comprises 13 residues. The CDR3 protein is CASRRSGNQPQHF. The DNA for the CDR3 is TGTGCCAGCAGGCGCAGTGGCAATCAGCCCCAGCATTTT.

V and J are TRBV6-1 and TRBJ2-5, with D possibly TRBD2 on 7 matching bases. This CDR3 region has 16 residues. The V end was cut by 2 bases, the J end by 4 bases, with 17 bases between. CDR1 and CDR2 from the germline V gene are MNHNS and SASEGT. The CDR3 protein is CASSERWGGGGETQYF. CDR3 nucleotides: TGTGCCAGCAGTGAACGATGGGGAGGGGGGGGAGAGACCCAGTACTTC.

The rearrangement joins TRBV27 to TRBJ2-2; 7 nucleotides match TRBD1. The junction had 7 bases not matched to a gene; V was cut back by 2 bases and J by 4 bases. Germline V gene lookup returns CDR1 MNHEY and CDR2 SMNVEV (reference sequence). This CDR3 region has 16 residues. The CDR3, as DNA: TGTGCCAGCAGTTTAAAGGGACAGACAATCACCGGGGAGCTGTTTTTT. Translated: CASSLKGQTITGELFF.

For this clone: Possible read error: a much larger clone is one base away. The V and J genes are TRBV29-1 and TRBJ2-1, with 7 bases aligning to TRBD2. The CDR3 has 12 residues. V was clipped by 4 bases and J by 11 bases; unmatched bases: 8. Germline V lookup: CDR1 SQVTM, CDR2 ANQGSEA. For the CDR3, the DNA is TGCAGCGTTGGGCGGGAGAGCTTTAAGCAGTTCTTC. This sequence encodes CSVGRESFKQFF.

This clone was seen once. The chain has TRBV10-1 and TRBJ1-1; D is undetermined. The V gene lost 6 bases and the J gene lost 0 bases, with 8 bases spanning the gap. The CDR3 spans 13 residues. CDR1 is WNHNN, CDR2 SYGVQD, per germline (reference sequence). CDR3 loop: CASRDNMNTEAFF. The DNA of the CDR3 is TGCGCCAGCAGGGATAACATGAACACTGAAGCTTTCTTT.

This clone came up once. The chain joins TRBV10-1 to TRBJ2-5; D might be TRBD2 (7 bases). The CDR3 covers 15 residues. Germline values: CDR1 WNHNN, CDR2 SYGVQD (reference sequence). V dropped 4 bases and J dropped 7 bases, with 19 bases sitting between them. CDR3 sequence: CASSVDWRGGVTQYF. The CDR3 coding sequence is TGCGCCAGCAGTGTAGATTGGAGGGGGGGGGTGACCCAGTACTTC.

The CDR3, as DNA: TGCGCCAGCAGCGCGGACCCAGCGGGAGGGCCCCCGTGGGATGAGCAGTTCTTC. Translating gives CASSADPAGGPPWDEQFF. The chain uses TRBV5-1 and TRBJ2-1; 10 bases agree with TRBD2. Unmatched junction bases numbered 18, after V lost 4 bases and J lost 8 bases. Germline CDR1 reads SGHRS; CDR2 reads YFSETQ. The CDR3 extends over 18 amino acids.

Only a few counts were recorded for this clone. The chain employs TRBV30 and TRBJ1-1; 7 nucleotides align to TRBD1. CDR3 length: 12 residues. Trimming took 4 bases from V and 4 from J; bases not matched to a gene: 3. The germline V gene has CDR1 GTSNPN and CDR2 SVGIG (reference sequence). The CDR3 DNA reads TGTGCCTGGAATGCAGGGGGCACTGAAGCTTTCTTT. Translating it yields CAWNAGGTEAFF.

The J gene is TRBJ1-2, the V gene TRBV6-1; possibly TRBD1 for D (6 bases). The germline V gene encodes CDR1 MNHNS and CDR2 SASEGT. The CDR3 has 14 residues. Trimming took off 7 bases at V and 5 bases at J, with 17 bases between the two ends. CDR3 bases: TGTGCCAGCATAGGGGCAGGGGACGGGTATGGCTACACCTTC. Residues: CASIGAGDGYGYTF.

CDR3 residues: CASSEGGLATLSSYNEQFF. The DNA for the CDR3 is TGTGCCAGTAGTGAAGGGGGACTAGCGACCCTGTCTTCCTACAATGAGCAGTTCTTC. The gene calls are TRBV19 and TRBJ2-1; 10 bases are shared with TRBD2. The junction had 14 bases not matched to a gene; V was cut back by 5 bases and J by 1 base. The CDR3 contains 19 residues. Germline V gene lookup returns CDR1 LNHDA and CDR2 SQIVND (reference sequence).

The V call is TRBV5-1, the J call TRBJ2-3; 13 nucleotides align to TRBD2. Germline CDR1 and CDR2: SGHRS and YFSETQ. The CDR3 has 15 residues. V shed 4 bases, J shed 4 bases, and the junction held 3 bases outside the gene matches. The CDR3 sequence: CASSPTSGRADTQYF. In nucleotides, the CDR3 is TGCGCCAGCAGCCCTACTAGCGGGAGGGCAGATACGCAGTATTTT. Together with reference TRBV5-1 and TRBJ2-3, the CDR3 gives the full variable domain: KAGVTQTPRYLIKTRGQQVTLSCSPISGHRSVSWYQQTPGQGLQFLFEYFSETQRNKGNFPGRFSGRQFSNSRSEMNVSTLELGDSALYLCASSPTSGRADTQYFGPGTRLTVL.

V usage is TRBV19 and J usage is TRBJ1-5, with D maybe TRBD1 (5 bases). The CDR3 contains 15 residues. The ends were cut back, 3 bases at V and 3 bases at J, with 12 bases in the middle. Germline V lookup: CDR1 LNHDA, CDR2 SQIVND (reference sequence). CDR3 nucleotide sequence: TGTGCCAGTAGTATCCAGGGAAGTTCCAATCAGCCCCAGCATTTT. Amino acid sequence: CASSIQGSSNQPQHF. Using reference TRBV19 and TRBJ1-5 for the parts outside the CDR3, the full variable domain is DGGITQSPKYLFRKEGQNVTLSCEQNLNHDAMYWYRQDPGQGLRLIYYSQIVNDFQKGDIAEGYSVSREKKESFPLTVTSAQKNPTAFYLCASSIQGSSNQPQHFGDGTRLSIL.

This CDR3 reads CASSLASTGELFF. The CDR3, as DNA: TGCGCCAGCAGCCTAGCGTCCACCGGGGAGCTGTTTTTT. The gene calls are TRBV4-1 and TRBJ2-2, with a tentative D call TRBD2 (5 bases). Germline V CDR1 and CDR2: MGHRA, YSYEKL. The CDR3 is 13 amino acids. The germline V and J ends were trimmed by 4 bases and 4 bases, with 7 bases remaining between them.

The gene calls are TRBV30 and TRBJ2-4, with 8 positions matching TRBD2. Germline V gives CDR1 GTSNPN, CDR2 SVGIG (reference sequence). V lost 4 bases, J lost 0 bases, and 11 bases stayed unmatched. The CDR3 has 17 residues. The CDR3 loop is CAWISSLAELAKNIQYF. The CDR3 nucleotides are TGTGCCTGGATATCCTCACTAGCGGAACTAGCCAAAAACATTCAGTACTTC.

V is TRBV2 and J is TRBJ2-1, with 9 bases identical to TRBD1. There are 14 residues in the CDR3. The trim removed 8 bases at V and 7 bases at J, leaving 9 bases unmatched. Germline CDR1 and CDR2: SNHLY and FYNNEI. The CDR3 spells CASRRTGVVNEQFF. CDR3 sequence (DNA): TGTGCCAGCCGTCGGACAGGGGTGGTTAATGAGCAGTTCTTC.

The chain combines TRBV27 with TRBJ2-6, with 7 bases lining up with TRBD2. The CDR3 consists of 16 residues. The V and J ends lost 6 bases and 3 bases, in that order; junction bases with no gene match: 8. The V gene's germline CDR1 is MNHEY and CDR2 SMNVEV (reference sequence). This CDR3 reads CASRRYGGYGANVLTF. CDR3 nucleotides: TGTGCCAGCAGACGATACGGGGGGTATGGGGCCAACGTCCTGACTTTC.

V and J are TRBV30 and TRBJ1-2, with D unresolved. Germline CDR1 is GTSNPN and CDR2 is SVGIG (reference sequence). The V end was cut by 0 bases, the J end by 7 bases, with 12 bases between. There are 13 residues in the CDR3. This chain's CDR3 is CAWSVRDPGGYTF. DNA of the CDR3: TGTGCCTGGAGTGTACGGGATCCCGGTGGCTACACCTTC. The full variable domain, its missing parts supplied by reference TRBV30 and TRBJ1-2, is SQTIHQWPATLVQPVGSPLSLECTVEGTSNPNLYWYRQAAGRGLQLLFYSVGIGQISSEVPQNLSASRPQDRQFILSSKKLLLSDSGFYLCAWSVRDPGGYTFGSGTRLTVV.

This chain links TRBV9 with TRBJ2-7; TRBD1 agrees at 7 bases. The CDR3 length is 15 residues. Germline assignment: CDR1 SGDLS and CDR2 YYNGEE. Losses at the gene ends were 2 bases for V and 2 bases for J; bases not matched to a gene: 7. The CDR3 reads CASSVAPGQTYEQYF. In DNA, the CDR3 is TGTGCCAGCAGCGTCGCCCCGGGACAGACCTACGAGCAGTACTTC.

This clone has only a few counts. CDR3 nucleotide sequence: TGTGCCAGCAGCTTAGATGTTTCTAGCGGGGTTAGCTCCTACAATGAGCAGTTCTTC. Translating it yields CASSLDVSSGVSSYNEQFF. The chain uses TRBV11-2 and TRBJ2-1, with 9 bases fitting TRBD2. CDR1 SGHAT and CDR2 FQNNGV come from the germline V gene. Losses at the gene ends were 0 bases for V and 0 bases for J; bases not matched to a gene: 9. The CDR3 consists of 19 residues.

The chain employs TRBV5-1 and TRBJ2-7; D ambiguous. The germline CDR1 and CDR2 sequences are SGHRS and YFSETQ. The CDR3 is 13 residues long. The ends were cut back, 1 base at V and 1 base at J, with 6 bases in the middle. The DNA for the CDR3 is TGCGCCAGCAGCTTGAGGGCTTCCTACGAGCAGTACTTC. Translating gives CASSLRASYEQYF. Full variable domain (rest looked up from reference TRBV5-1 and TRBJ2-7): KAGVTQTPRYLIKTRGQQVTLSCSPISGHRSVSWYQQTPGQGLQFLFEYFSETQRNKGNFPGRFSGRQFSNSRSEMNVSTLELGDSALYLCASSLRASYEQYFGPGTRLTVT.

V is TRBV11-2 and J is TRBJ1-5; maybe TRBD1 (6 bases). CDR1 SGHAT and CDR2 FQNNGV come from the germline V gene. The CDR3 loop spans 17 amino acids. The V end lost 0 bases, the J end lost 2 bases, and 14 bases lay between the germline ends. CDR3 nucleotide sequence: TGTGCCAGCAGCTTAGATTTGGGGGCTGGGGGCAATCAGCCCCAGCATTTT. Amino acid sequence: CASSLDLGAGGNQPQHF.

The rearrangement uses TRBV28 and TRBJ2-2; TRBD1 agrees at 11 bases. The CDR3 is 17 residues long. The junction had 3 bases not matched to a gene; V was cut back by 0 bases and J by 3 bases. Germline assignment: CDR1 MDHEN and CDR2 SYDVKM. CDR3 region: CASSLWDRGRHTGELFF. The CDR3, as DNA: TGTGCCAGCAGTTTATGGGACAGGGGGCGGCACACCGGGGAGCTGTTTTTT.

The V and J genes are TRBV7-2 and TRBJ2-1; TRBD2 is a possible D gene (5 bases). The CDR3 runs to 15 residues. V gave up 5 bases and J gave up 2 bases, with 13 bases separating them. Germline values: CDR1 SGHTA, CDR2 FQGNSA. The CDR3 loop is CASSPRTDPYNEQFF. The CDR3 DNA is TGTGCCAGCAGCCCCCGGACTGATCCCTACAATGAGCAGTTCTTC. Using reference TRBV7-2 and TRBJ2-1 for the parts outside the CDR3, the full variable domain is GAGVSQSPSNKVTEKGKDVELRCDPISGHTALYWYRQSLGQGLEFLIYFQGNSAPDKSGLPSDRFSAERTGGSVSTLTIQRTQQEDSAVYLCASSPRTDPYNEQFFGPGTRLTVL.

V usage is TRBV4-1 and J usage is TRBJ1-5; no firm D call. V was shortened by 0 bases and J by 9 bases, with 18 bases between the two germline ends. Germline loops: CDR1 MGHRA, CDR2 YSYEKL. The CDR3 is 16 residues long. The CDR3 DNA follows: TGCGCCAGCAGCCAAGATTTACGGACGGACGGGCGGCCCCAGCATTTT. It codes for CASSQDLRTDGRPQHF.

V and J are TRBV5-1 and TRBJ2-5; unclear D gene. The CDR3 is 15 residues long. V was trimmed by 7 bases and J by 5 bases, leaving 21 bases between them. Germline loops: CDR1 SGHRS, CDR2 YFSETQ. The CDR3: CASRLPGQPWETQYF. CDR3 nucleotide sequence: TGCGCCAGCCGGCTACCGGGCCAACCTTGGGAGACCCAGTACTTC.